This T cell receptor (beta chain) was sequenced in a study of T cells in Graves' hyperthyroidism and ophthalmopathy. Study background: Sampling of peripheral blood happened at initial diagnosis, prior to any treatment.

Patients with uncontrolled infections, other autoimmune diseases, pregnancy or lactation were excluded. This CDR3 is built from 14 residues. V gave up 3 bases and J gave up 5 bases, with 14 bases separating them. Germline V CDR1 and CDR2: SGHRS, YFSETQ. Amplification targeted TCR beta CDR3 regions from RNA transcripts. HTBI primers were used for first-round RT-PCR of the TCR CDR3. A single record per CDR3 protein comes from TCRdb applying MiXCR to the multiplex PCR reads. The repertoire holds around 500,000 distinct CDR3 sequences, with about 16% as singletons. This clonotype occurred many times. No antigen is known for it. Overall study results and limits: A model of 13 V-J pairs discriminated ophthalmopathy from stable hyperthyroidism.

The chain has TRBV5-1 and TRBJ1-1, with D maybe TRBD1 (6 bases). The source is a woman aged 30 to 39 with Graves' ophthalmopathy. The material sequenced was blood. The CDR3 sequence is CASSYGGLGTEAFF. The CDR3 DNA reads TGCGCCAGCAGCTACGGGGGGCTCGGGACTGAAGCTTTCTTT.